These 27 T cell receptor beta chains were sequenced from one sample in a study of shared clonotypes between healthy human individuals. Some clones are missing from TCRdb's copy, which holds only in-frame ones; the method was immunoSEQ multiplex PCR. The sample has millions of clones; approximately 92% are singletons. The sequencing input was naive CD4+ T cells sorted from blood. Subset given: CD45RA+ positively selected. The source of these receptors is a young man in good health.

This clone was found a few times. Other DNA sequences in the sample encode the same CDR3. This chain links TRBV4-1 with TRBJ1-4, with 7 bases aligning to TRBD1. CDR1 and CDR2 from the germline V gene are MGHRA and YSYEKL. J was trimmed by 0 bases and V by 0 bases; bases with no gene match: 1. The length of the CDR3 is 16 residues. The CDR3 nucleotides read TGCGCCAGCAGCCAAGAGGGGACAGCAACTAATGAAAAACTGTTTTTT. Amino acid sequence: CASSQEGTATNEKLFF.

V and J are TRBV18 and TRBJ2-5, with 8 positions matching TRBD1. Trimming cost V 6 bases and J 5 bases; bases outside gene matches: 11. This CDR3 contains 15 residues. Looked up from germline, CDR1 is KGHSH and CDR2 is LQKENI. The CDR3 loop is CASSSTQGARETQYF. The CDR3 DNA reads as TGTGCCAGCTCTTCTACTCAGGGGGCGCGGGAGACCCAGTACTTC.

A few counts support this clone. The chain joins TRBV6-5 to TRBJ1-5; D unresolved. The CDR3 is 13 residues long. V lost 6 bases, J lost 6 bases, and 12 bases lay in between. Germline CDR1 MNHEY, CDR2 SVGAGI. The CDR3 sequence is CASSTGEGQPQHF. CDR3 sequence (DNA): TGTGCCAGCAGCACCGGGGAAGGTCAGCCCCAGCATTTT.

Concerning this clone: This sample includes further DNA sequences coding for the same CDR3. J is TRBJ1-5 and V is TRBV6-6, with D maybe TRBD1 (5 bases). Germline CDR1 and CDR2: MNHNY and SVGAGI (reference sequence). The CDR3 length is 15 residues. Between the trimmed V and J ends, which lost 0 bases and 0 bases, there was a span of 6 bases. The CDR3: CASSYSGDSNQPQHF. DNA of the CDR3: TGTGCCAGCAGTTACTCGGGGGATAGCAATCAGCCCCAGCATTTT.

To note about this clone: Distinct nucleotide sequences in the sample also encode this CDR3. This chain uses TRBV10-3 with TRBJ2-5; D perhaps matches TRBD1 (5 bases). The CDR3 covers 13 residues. Between the trimmed V and J ends, which lost 6 bases and 1 base, there was a span of 9 bases. Germline V gene sequence: CDR1 ENHRY, CDR2 SYGVKD. The CDR3: CAISPGSQETQYF. The CDR3 DNA reads TGTGCCATCAGCCCAGGGTCCCAAGAGACCCAGTACTTC.

V and J are TRBV28 and TRBJ1-5; D gene uncertain. Trimming took 1 base from V and 2 from J, leaving 15 bases between them. CDR1 is MDHEN, CDR2 SYDVKM, per germline. The CDR3 runs 17 residues. The chain's CDR3 is CASSLSISYWGNQPQHF. CDR3 coding DNA: TGTGCCAGCAGTTTATCCATCTCGTATTGGGGCAATCAGCCCCAGCATTTT.

This sequence joins TRBV30 and TRBJ1-6; no reliable D call. Trimming shortened V by 1 base and J by 6 bases, and 10 bases separated the two germline ends. The germline gives CDR1 GTSNPN, CDR2 SVGIG (reference sequence). This CDR3 region has 14 residues. The CDR3 here is CAWSEGGSNSPLHF. CDR3 nucleotides: TGTGCCTGGAGTGAGGGAGGTAGTAATTCACCCCTCCACTTT.

The chain has TRBV5-1 and TRBJ1-1, with a tentative D call TRBD1 (6 bases). The CDR3 has 15 residues. Germline CDR1 SGHRS, CDR2 YFSETQ. The V end lost 0 bases, the J end lost 7 bases, and 16 bases lay between the germline ends. Here the CDR3 reads CASSLEDSLTLEAFF. CDR3 nucleotide sequence: TGCGCCAGCAGCTTGGAGGACAGCTTAACCCTTGAAGCTTTCTTT.

This rearrangement joins TRBV5-1 to TRBJ2-2; 12 bases are a match to TRBD2. The CDR3 runs 19 residues. Trimming removed 3 bases from V and 4 bases from J; junction bases left unmatched: 13. Looked up from germline, CDR1 is SGHRS and CDR2 is YFSETQ. The CDR3 sequence is CASSSGWLAGGPSTGELFF. CDR3 nucleotides: TGCGCCAGCAGCTCAGGATGGCTAGCGGGGGGGCCGAGCACCGGGGAGCTGTTTTTT.

The chain has TRBV6-5 and TRBJ1-1; D might be TRBD1 (5 bases). Trimming pared 6 bases from V and 0 bases from J, leaving 8 bases between. Germline values: CDR1 MNHEY, CDR2 SVGAGI. The CDR3 spans 13 residues. The CDR3 coding sequence is TGTGCCAGCAGACCGGACATGAACACTGAAGCTTTCTTT. Its protein product is CASRPDMNTEAFF.

The chain employs TRBV4-1 and TRBJ2-1; tentatively, D is TRBD1 or TRBD2 (5 bases each). This CDR3 contains 12 residues. Germline-derived CDR1 and CDR2 are MGHRA and YSYEKL. V gave up 11 bases and J gave up 6 bases, with 14 bases separating them. As DNA, the CDR3 is TGCGCCTCCCGGGACCGTCGCAATGAGCAGTTCTTC. This codes for CASRDRRNEQFF.

This rearrangement joins TRBV25-1 to TRBJ2-1; possibly TRBD2 for D (6 bases). The CDR3 totals 15 residues. V was shortened by 0 bases and J by 4 bases, with 10 bases between the two germline ends. The germline CDR1 and CDR2 sequences are MGHDK and SYGVNS. The CDR3 sequence: CASSEYGGAYNEQFF. The CDR3 nucleotides are TGTGCCAGCAGTGAATACGGGGGAGCTTACAATGAGCAGTTCTTC.

The CDR3 DNA reads TGTGCCAGCAGCTTTGCCAGCTCCTACGAGCAGTACTTC. Translated, it gives CASSFASSYEQYF. This rearrangement joins TRBV7-8 to TRBJ2-7; no reliable D call. From germline, CDR1 is SGHVS and CDR2 FQNEAQ. The CDR3 is made up of 13 amino acids. Trimming took 3 bases from V and 0 from J, leaving 6 bases between them.

This chain joins TRBV6-5 and TRBJ2-7; 8 bases align to TRBD1. Germline values: CDR1 MNHEY, CDR2 SVGAGI. Losses at the gene ends were 6 bases for V and 2 bases for J; bases not matched to a gene: 6. The CDR3 sequence is 14 residues long. CDR3 coding DNA: TGTGCCAGCAGATGGGACAGGAAAGCCTACGAGCAGTACTTC. It codes for CASRWDRKAYEQYF.

The chain employs TRBV15 and TRBJ1-5, with a weak D call TRBD1 (6 bases). The CDR3 consists of 17 residues. The germline V gene has CDR1 LNHNV and CDR2 YYDKDF (reference sequence). V was pared by 3 bases and J by 5 bases, with 20 bases between. Here the CDR3 DNA reads TGTGCCACCAGCAGGCCCTGGGGGGGGCTTAATGATCAGCCCCAGCATTTT. Translating gives CATSRPWGGLNDQPQHF.

In its sample, this clone was seen once. The CDR3: CASSQEGQGAFAIQYF. The CDR3 nucleotides read TGTGCCAGCAGCCAAGAGGGGCAGGGGGCCTTTGCCATTCAGTACTTC. This sequence joins TRBV4-2 and TRBJ2-4, with TRBD1 matching 8 bases. Germline V gene sequence: CDR1 LGHNA, CDR2 YNFKEQ. The length of the CDR3 is 16 residues. V shed 0 bases and J 9 bases; nucleotides not matched to a gene: 10.

This clone was counted once. The V gene is TRBV30, the J gene TRBJ1-4; 7 nucleotides line up with TRBD1. V shed 3 bases, J shed 5 bases, and the junction held 12 bases outside the gene matches. CDR1 and CDR2 from the germline V gene are GTSNPN and SVGIG (reference sequence). The CDR3 has 16 amino acids. The CDR3 DNA follows: TGTGCCTGGAGGGGAAGACGCGCAGGGGGGAATGAAAAACTGTTTTTT. This sequence encodes CAWRGRRAGGNEKLFF.

The chain couples TRBV30 to TRBJ2-3, with no clear D. Trimming pared 2 bases from V and 4 bases from J, leaving 7 bases between. This CDR3 has 12 residues. Per the germline V gene, CDR1 is GTSNPN and CDR2 is SVGIG (reference sequence). The CDR3 DNA sequence: TGTGCCTGGAGTTCCAACGCAGATACGCAGTATTTT. Residues: CAWSSNADTQYF. The full variable domain, completed using reference TRBV30 and TRBJ2-3, is SQTIHQWPATLVQPVGSPLSLECTVEGTSNPNLYWYRQAAGRGLQLLFYSVGIGQISSEVPQNLSASRPQDRQFILSSKKLLLSDSGFYLCAWSSNADTQYFGPGTRLTVL.

The chain is built from TRBV30 and TRBJ2-7, with 13 bases fitting TRBD2. The V and J ends lost 0 bases and 3 bases, in that order; junction bases with no gene match: 14. Germline values: CDR1 GTSNPN, CDR2 SVGIG (reference sequence). This CDR3 contains 19 residues. Written as DNA, the CDR3 is TGTGCCTGGAGTGTGCAAAGGAGTACGGGACTAGCGGGATTCTACGAGCAGTACTTC. Translating it yields CAWSVQRSTGLAGFYEQYF.

This rearrangement joins TRBV10-3 to TRBJ2-1; 10 nucleotides line up with TRBD2. Germline CDR1 and CDR2: ENHRY and SYGVKD. Losses at the gene ends were 4 bases for V and 5 bases for J; bases not matched to a gene: 2. The CDR3 loop spans 14 amino acids. The CDR3 DNA follows: TGTGCCATCAGTGGAGCGGGGGGGAACAATGAGCAGTTCTTC. It yields the protein CAISGAGGNNEQFF.

This chain joins TRBV7-2 and TRBJ2-3; no definite D call. Trimming took off 4 bases at V and 6 bases at J, with 20 bases between the two ends. CDR1 and CDR2 from the germline V gene are SGHTA and FQGNSA. This CDR3 has 16 residues. The DNA of the CDR3 is TGTGCCAGCAGCTCCCGGGCTAAGGGCTTGACGGATACGCAGTATTTT. Residues: CASSSRAKGLTDTQYF.

The chain has TRBV6-1 and TRBJ2-1; 11 bases line up with TRBD2. CDR1 is MNHNS and CDR2 is SASEGT in the germline V gene. V lost 2 bases and J lost 0; bases outside the gene matches: 15. This CDR3 contains 21 residues. CDR3 sequence: CASSEIVLAGGILSSYNEQFF. The CDR3 region has the DNA TGTGCCAGCAGTGAAATCGTCCTAGCGGGGGGCATTCTGAGCTCCTACAATGAGCAGTTCTTC.

With regard to this clone: A junction end diverges from the germline sequence, so it may reflect a read error. The V call is TRBV7-7, the J call TRBJ2-5, with TRBD2 identical over 8 bases. CDR3 length: 18 residues. Germline V CDR1 and CDR2: SSHAT, FNYEAQ (reference sequence). The CDR3 region has the DNA TGTGCTAGCAGCCCGCGGTTCCGGGGGGGGAACGTAGGAGAGACCCAGTACTTC. Translated: CASSPRFRGGNVGETQYF. Filled out from reference TRBV7-7 and TRBJ2-5, the complete variable domain reads GAGVSQSPRYKVTKRGQDVTLRCDPISSHATLYWYQQALGQGPEFLTYFNYEAQPDKSGLPSDRFSAERPEGSISTLTIQRTEQRDSAMYRCASSPRFRGGNVGETQYFGPGTRLLVL.

The chain joins TRBV9 to TRBJ1-6, with D hard to call. The CDR3 has 12 amino acids. V shed 8 bases and J shed 11 bases, with 14 bases lying between them. In germline, CDR1 is SGDLS, CDR2 YYNGEE. Here the CDR3 DNA reads TGTGCCAGAACAGTGGGCGTCGCACCCCTCCACTTT. This gives the protein CARTVGVAPLHF.

The CDR3 DNA is TGCGCCAGCGGAAAGACAGGTCCCTCGTCGCCTGGGGCCAACGTCCTGACTTTC. It codes for CASGKTGPSSPGANVLTF. The rearrangement uses TRBV10-2 and TRBJ2-6; D perhaps matches TRBD1 (6 bases). Per the germline V gene, CDR1 is WSHSY and CDR2 is SAAADI. V was cut by 8 bases and J by 2 bases, with 22 bases left in between. The CDR3 is 18 amino acids.

The chain is built from TRBV28 and TRBJ2-5; 10 positions agree with TRBD2. Trimming removed 5 bases from V and 5 bases from J; junction bases left unmatched: 8. This CDR3 is 15 amino acids long. CDR1 MDHEN and CDR2 SYDVKM come from the germline V gene. The CDR3 nucleotides read TGTGCCAGCAGTCCGCGAGCGGGGGGGGCGGAGACCCAGTACTTC. Encoded protein: CASSPRAGGAETQYF.

This clone was picked up one time. The DNA of the CDR3 is TGTGCCAGCAGTCCGACGGTTAATTCACCCCTCCACTTT. Its translation: CASSPTVNSPLHF. The rearrangement links TRBV6-5 to TRBJ1-6; D gene uncertain. This CDR3 is built from 13 residues. V was shortened by 5 bases and J by 6 bases, with 8 bases between the two germline ends. Per germline, CDR1 MNHEY and CDR2 SVGAGI.